The 5 T cell receptor beta chains below all came from one sample that was sequenced in a study of patients with pleural tuberculosis. TCRdb ran MiXCR on the reads and lists one entry per CDR3 protein. The sample has about 29,000 distinct CDR3 sequences, about 18% seen once. Sequenced material: peripheral blood. These receptor sequences come from a human donor with pleural tuberculosis.

This clonotype was seen at least ten times. The CDR3 DNA reads as TGTGCCAGCAGTTTATACGCAGGGGTCCCAGATACGCAGTATTTT. Amino acids: CASSLYAGVPDTQYF. The chain carries TRBV12-3 or TRBV12-4 and TRBJ2-3, with D tentatively TRBD1 (6 bases). V lost 2 bases and J lost 4, with 13 bases in between. The CDR3 is made up of 15 amino acids.

This clonotype appeared many times. This sequence joins TRBV28 and TRBJ1-2, with D possibly being TRBD1 (5 bases). The CDR3 contains 14 residues. Per the germline V gene, CDR1 is MDHEN and CDR2 is SYDVKM. Trimming left V 5 bases short and J 4 bases short, with 14 bases between. The CDR3 nucleotides read TGTGCCAGCAGTCTCCGACGGGACGTCTATGGCTACACCTTC. This sequence encodes CASSLRRDVYGYTF.

This clonotype appeared many times. The chain carries TRBV3-1 and TRBJ2-3; weak D call: TRBD1 (6 bases). The germline V gene encodes CDR1 LGHDT and CDR2 YNNKEL (reference sequence). The CDR3 extends over 16 amino acids. V was clipped by 4 bases and J by 0 bases, with 14 bases between them. The CDR3 is CASSLGQPASTDTQYF. Here the CDR3 DNA reads TGTGCCAGCAGCCTCGGACAGCCCGCTAGCACAGATACGCAGTATTTT.

The sample holds many counts of this clonotype. V usage is TRBV3-1 and J usage is TRBJ1-2, with D unclear. There are 13 residues in the CDR3. Trimming shortened V by 1 base and J by 4 bases, and 7 bases separated the two germline ends. Looked up from germline, CDR1 is LGHDT and CDR2 is YNNKEL (reference sequence). The CDR3 is CASSQVSVYGYTF. DNA for the CDR3: TGTGCCAGCAGCCAAGTGTCTGTCTATGGCTACACCTTC. The full variable domain, rest sourced from reference TRBV3-1 and TRBJ1-2, is DTAVSQTPKYLVTQMGNDKSIKCEQNLGHDTMYWYKQDSKKFLKIMFSYNNKELIINETVPNRFSPKSPDKAHLNLHINSLELGDSAVYFCASSQVSVYGYTFGSGTRLTVV.

As regards this clonotype: This likely comes from a read error, as the CDR3 has no conserved phenylalanine or tryptophan at its end. Because the CDR3's place on the DNA is in doubt, the DNA is left out and the CDR3 is given as listed by TCRdb. This chain joins TRBV6-4 and TRBJ2-7; TRBD2, the table's D call, was not compared with the DNA. Germline values: CDR1 MRHNA, CDR2 SNTAGT. 13 amino acids form the CDR3, both terminal residues included. The CDR3 loop reads CASSEASGYEQCL.